This T cell receptor (beta chain) was sequenced in a study of beta chain features in type 1 diabetes. Whole-study results and caveats: A pattern of fewer insertions and more deletions at VDJ junctions was seen in type 1 diabetes patients. The study notes PCR might favor shorter templates equally in patients and controls.

Expressed TCRB transcripts were sequenced because the entire RNA isolate underwent reverse transcription. Sequencing used immunoSEQ multiplex PCR; TCRdb keeps in-frame clones, though not all of them. The table lists 850,000 to 900,000 clones, about a sixth of them singletons. V lost 7 bases, J lost 1 base, and 13 bases stayed unmatched. The germline CDR1 and CDR2 sequences are SGHTS and YDEGEE. CDR3 length equals 16 residues. This clone was found a few times. The antigen remains undetermined. V gene TRBV5-8 combines with J gene TRBJ2-7; 8 bases are shared with TRBD1. The origin of this receptor is a woman aged 18-30 years in good health. Sequencing was performed on naive CD4+ T cells from blood. CDR3 sequence: CASARGRDRYSYEQYF. The CDR3 DNA reads TGTGCCAGCGCCAGAGGTCGGGACAGGTATTCCTACGAGCAGTACTTC.